This TCR beta chain was sequenced during a study of cytomegalovirus exposure and HLA in healthy donors. Findings and limits, study-wide: Prior analysis indicated that the majority of TCR beta V segments exhibited productivity approximately 90% or approximately 30% of the time. A later analysis showed that HLA-associated TCR beta chains had undergone more clonal expansion than equally common others.

The PCR used 60 Vbeta and 13 Jbeta primers. Sequencing was performed with immunoSEQ multiplex PCR; in TCRdb, only in-frame clones are kept and a portion is missing. The repertoire holds about 200,000 clones, around 80% seen once, with 1.5% to 2% in the top ten. As concerns this clone: The antigen is not known. At one of its ends the junction is not consistent with the germline gene, which may arise from a read error.

The TCR originated in a man aged 40-55 years in good health and CMV-seropositive. Material for sequencing was PBMCs.

CDR3 in DNA: TGTGCTAGCAGCACCCTGACAGGATCAGATACGCAGTATTTT. Translating it yields CASSTLTGSDTQYF. V usage is TRBV7-7 and J usage is TRBJ2-3, with D tentatively TRBD1 (6 bases). The CDR3 runs to 14 residues. CDR1 and CDR2 (germline): SSHAT, FNYEAQ (reference sequence).